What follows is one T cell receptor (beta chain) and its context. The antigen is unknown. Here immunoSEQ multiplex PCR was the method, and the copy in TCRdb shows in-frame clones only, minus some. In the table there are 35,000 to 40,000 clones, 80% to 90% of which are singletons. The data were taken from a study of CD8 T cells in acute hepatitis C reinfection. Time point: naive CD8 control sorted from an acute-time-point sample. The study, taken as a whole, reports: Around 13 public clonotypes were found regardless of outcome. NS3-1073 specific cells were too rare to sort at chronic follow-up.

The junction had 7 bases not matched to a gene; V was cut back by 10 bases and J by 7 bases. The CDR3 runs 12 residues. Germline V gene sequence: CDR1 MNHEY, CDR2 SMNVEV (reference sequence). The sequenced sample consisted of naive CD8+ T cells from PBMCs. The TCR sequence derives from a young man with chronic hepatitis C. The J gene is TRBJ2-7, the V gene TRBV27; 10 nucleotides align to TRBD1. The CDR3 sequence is CATRQGASEQYF. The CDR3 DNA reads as TGTGCCACCCGACAGGGGGCGAGTGAGCAGTACTTC.